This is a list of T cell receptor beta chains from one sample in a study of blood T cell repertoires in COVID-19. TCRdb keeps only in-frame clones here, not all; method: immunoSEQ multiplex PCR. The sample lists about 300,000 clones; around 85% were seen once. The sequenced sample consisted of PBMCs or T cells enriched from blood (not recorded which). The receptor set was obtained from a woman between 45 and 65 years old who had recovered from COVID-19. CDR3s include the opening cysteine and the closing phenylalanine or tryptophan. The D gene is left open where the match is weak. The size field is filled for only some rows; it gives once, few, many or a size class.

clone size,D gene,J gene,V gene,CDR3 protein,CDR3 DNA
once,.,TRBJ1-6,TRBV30,CACTRDYNSPLHF,TGTGCCTGCACCCGGGACTATAATTCACCCCTCCACTTT
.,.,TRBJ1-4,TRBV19,CASSRGSHYPGEKLFF,TGTGCCAGTAGTCGCGGCAGTCACTACCCGGGTGAAAAACTGTTTTTT
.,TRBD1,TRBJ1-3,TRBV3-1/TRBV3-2,CASSQDTARTGEGNTIYF,TGTGCCAGCAGCCAAGATACCGCACGGACAGGGGAAGGAAACACCATATATTTT
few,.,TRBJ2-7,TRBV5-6,CASSFGLGYEQYF,TGTGCCAGCAGCTTCGGTCTTGGTTACGAGCAGTACTTC
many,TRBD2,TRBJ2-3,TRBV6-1,CASSEHPAGGGTDTQYF,TGTGCCAGCAGTGAACATCCAGCGGGAGGAGGGACAGATACGCAGTATTTT
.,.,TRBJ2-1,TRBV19,CASSIDGGSGSSYNEQFF,TGTGCCAGTAGTATAGATGGTGGCAGCGGGTCCTCCTACAATGAGCAGTTCTTC
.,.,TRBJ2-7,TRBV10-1,CASSDSLGRGANEQYF,TGCGCCAGCAGTGACTCGTTGGGCAGGGGAGCCAACGAGCAGTACTTC
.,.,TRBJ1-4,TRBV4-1,CASSPEEGLGEKLFF,TGCGCCAGCAGCCCCGAAGAGGGTCTTGGTGAAAAACTGTTTTTT
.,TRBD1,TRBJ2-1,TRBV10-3,CAISTGESNNEQFF,TGTGCCATCAGTACAGGGGAAAGTAACAATGAGCAGTTCTTC
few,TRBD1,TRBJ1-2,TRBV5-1,CASSLAGQREGYTF,TGCGCCAGCAGCCTGGCGGGACAGAGGGAAGGCTACACCTTC
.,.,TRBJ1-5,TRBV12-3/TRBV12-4,CASRQEMGQPQHF,TGTGCCAGCAGACAGGAGATGGGTCAGCCCCAGCATTTT
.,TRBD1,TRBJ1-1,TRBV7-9,CASSSTGTPDEAFF,TGTGCCAGCAGCTCGACAGGGACCCCAGATGAAGCTTTCTTT
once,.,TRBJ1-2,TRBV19,CASRQGGTIYGYTF,TGTGCCAGTAGGCAGGGTGGAACGATTTATGGCTACACCTTC
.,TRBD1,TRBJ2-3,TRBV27,CASSPTGSSTDTQYF,TGTGCCAGCAGTCCGACAGGGTCTAGCACAGATACGCAGTATTTT
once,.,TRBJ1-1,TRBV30,CAFGRDTGYTEAFF,TGTGCCTTTGGGCGTGACACAGGGTACACTGAAGCTTTCTTT
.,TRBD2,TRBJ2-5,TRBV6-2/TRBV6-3,CASSYSGLAGETQYF,TGTGCCAGCAGTTATTCAGGACTAGCAGGCGAGACCCAGTACTTC
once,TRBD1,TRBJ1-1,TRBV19,CASRGTGAKGGTEAFF,TGTGCCAGCCGGGGGACAGGGGCTAAGGGGGGCACTGAAGCTTTCTTT
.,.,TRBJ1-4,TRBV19,CASSESGLGGKLFF,TGTGCCAGTAGTGAATCGGGACTTGGGGGAAAACTGTTTTTT
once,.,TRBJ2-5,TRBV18,CASSPGSTAQETQYF,TGTGCCAGCTCACCGGGCTCGACAGCCCAAGAGACCCAGTACTTC
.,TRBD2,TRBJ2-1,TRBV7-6,CASSLGRAGGDEQFF,TGTGCCAGCAGCTTGGGTCGGGCGGGGGGAGATGAGCAGTTCTTC
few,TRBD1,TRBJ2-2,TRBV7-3,CASSETGGATGELFF,TGTGCCAGCAGCGAGACAGGGGGCGCAACCGGGGAGCTGTTTTTT
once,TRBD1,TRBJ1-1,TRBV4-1,CASSHVPGTANTEAFF,TGCGCCAGCAGCCATGTGCCCGGGACAGCGAACACTGAAGCTTTCTTT
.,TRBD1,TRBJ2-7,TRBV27,CASSPGQDYEQYF,TGTGCCAGCAGTCCTGGACAGGACTACGAGCAGTACTTC
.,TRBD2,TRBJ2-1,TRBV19,CASSPLSGAGGEQFF,TGTGCCAGTAGTCCCCTCAGCGGGGCCGGGGGTGAGCAGTTCTTC
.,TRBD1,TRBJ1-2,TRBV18,CASSPGTGRYGYTF,TGTGCCAGCTCACCAGGGACAGGGCGCTATGGCTACACCTTC
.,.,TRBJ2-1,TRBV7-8,CASGAGISYNEQFF,TGTGCCAGCGGCGCGGGGATCTCCTACAATGAGCAGTTCTTC
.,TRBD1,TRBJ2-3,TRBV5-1,CASSLARDRGTDTQYF,TGCGCCAGCAGCTTGGCCCGGGACAGGGGCACAGATACGCAGTATTTT
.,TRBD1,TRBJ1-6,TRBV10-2,CATGMTGPDNSPLHF,TGCGCCACCGGGATGACAGGGCCGGATAATTCACCCCTCCACTTT
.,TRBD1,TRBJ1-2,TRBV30,CAWSGSTGEGYTF,TGTGCCTGGAGTGGAAGTACAGGGGAAGGCTACACCTTC
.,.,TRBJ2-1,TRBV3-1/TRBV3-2,CASSQDIRGEQFF,TGTGCCAGCAGCCAAGATATTCGGGGAGAGCAGTTCTTC
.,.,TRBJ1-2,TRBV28,CASSSQGPLGYTF,TGTGCCAGCAGTTCGCAGGGGCCTCTGGGCTACACCTTC
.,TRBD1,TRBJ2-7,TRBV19,CASSIRTGEAYEQYF,TGTGCCAGTAGTATCAGGACAGGGGAGGCCTACGAGCAGTACTTC
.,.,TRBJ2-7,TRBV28,CASSLYSGEQYF,TGTGCCAGCAGTTTATATTCGGGCGAGCAGTACTTC
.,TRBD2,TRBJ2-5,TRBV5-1,CASSLAGGFETQYF,TGCGCCAGCAGCTTAGCGGGGGGATTTGAGACCCAGTACTTC
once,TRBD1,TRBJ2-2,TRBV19,CASSRRQGHTGELFF,TGTGCCAGTAGTAGGAGACAGGGACACACCGGGGAGCTGTTTTTT
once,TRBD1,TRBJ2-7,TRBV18,CASSRRTGGSPYEQYF,TGTGCCAGCTCACGGCGCACAGGGGGATCCCCCTACGAGCAGTACTTC
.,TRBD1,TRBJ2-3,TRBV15,CATSPGQGIDTQYF,TGTGCCACCAGCCCGGGACAGGGAATAGATACGCAGTATTTT
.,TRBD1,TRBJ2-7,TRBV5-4,CASSTRTGLSYEQYF,TGTGCCAGCAGCACCCGGACAGGGTTATCCTACGAGCAGTACTTC
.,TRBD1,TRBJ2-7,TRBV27,CASSGPGGLQYEQYF,TGTGCCAGCAGCGGGCCAGGGGGCCTTCAGTACGAGCAGTACTTC
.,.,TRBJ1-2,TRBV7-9,CASSLLGLNYGYTF,TGTGCCAGCAGCTTATTGGGCTTGAACTATGGCTACACCTTC
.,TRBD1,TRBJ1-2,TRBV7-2,CASSHTGGRVYGYTF,TGTGCCAGCAGCCACACAGGGGGCCGGGTCTATGGCTACACCTTC
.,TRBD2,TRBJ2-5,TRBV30,CAWSAMVAGEETQYF,TGTGCCTGGAGTGCGATGGTAGCGGGGGAAGAGACCCAGTACTTC
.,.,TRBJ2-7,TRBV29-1,CSVDSDLVYEQYF,TGCAGCGTGGACAGCGACCTTGTCTACGAGCAGTACTTC
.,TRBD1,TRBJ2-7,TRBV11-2,CASSLEVWGQSSYEQYF,TGTGCCAGCAGCTTAGAAGTGTGGGGACAGAGCTCCTACGAGCAGTACTTC
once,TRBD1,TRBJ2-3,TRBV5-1,CASSSDRGTDTQYF,TGCGCCAGCAGCTCGGACAGGGGCACAGATACGCAGTATTTT
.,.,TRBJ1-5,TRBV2,CASSGSYSNQPQHF,TGTGCCAGCAGTGGGAGCTATAGCAATCAGCCCCAGCATTTT
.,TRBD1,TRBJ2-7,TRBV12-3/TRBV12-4,CASRSGGSYEQYF,TGTGCCAGCAGATCAGGGGGCTCCTACGAGCAGTACTTC
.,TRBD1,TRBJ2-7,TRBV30,CAWSWDRGDEQYF,TGTGCCTGGAGTTGGGACAGGGGGGACGAGCAGTACTTC
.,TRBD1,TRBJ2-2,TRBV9,CASSANTGASTGELFF,TGTGCCAGCAGCGCAAATACAGGGGCGAGCACCGGGGAGCTGTTTTTT
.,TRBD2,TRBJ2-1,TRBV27,CASRASGSSYNEQFF,TGTGCCAGCAGAGCCAGCGGGAGCTCCTACAATGAGCAGTTCTTC
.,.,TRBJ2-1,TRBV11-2,CASSLVTGFSYNEQFF,TGTGCCAGCAGCTTAGTCACGGGGTTCTCCTACAATGAGCAGTTCTTC
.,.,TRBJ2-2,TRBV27,CASSLSQNMNTGELFF,TGTGCCAGCAGTTTATCGCAGAATATGAACACCGGGGAGCTGTTTTTT
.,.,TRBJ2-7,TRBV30,CAWRTDSYEQYF,TGTGCCTGGAGGACAGACTCCTACGAGCAGTACTTC
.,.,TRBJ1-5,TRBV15,CATSRSGREHQPQHF,TGTGCCACCAGCAGATCCGGCAGGGAACATCAGCCCCAGCATTTT
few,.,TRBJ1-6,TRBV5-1,CASSLRQNNSPLHF,TGCGCCAGCAGCTTGCGTCAGAATAATTCACCCCTCCACTTT